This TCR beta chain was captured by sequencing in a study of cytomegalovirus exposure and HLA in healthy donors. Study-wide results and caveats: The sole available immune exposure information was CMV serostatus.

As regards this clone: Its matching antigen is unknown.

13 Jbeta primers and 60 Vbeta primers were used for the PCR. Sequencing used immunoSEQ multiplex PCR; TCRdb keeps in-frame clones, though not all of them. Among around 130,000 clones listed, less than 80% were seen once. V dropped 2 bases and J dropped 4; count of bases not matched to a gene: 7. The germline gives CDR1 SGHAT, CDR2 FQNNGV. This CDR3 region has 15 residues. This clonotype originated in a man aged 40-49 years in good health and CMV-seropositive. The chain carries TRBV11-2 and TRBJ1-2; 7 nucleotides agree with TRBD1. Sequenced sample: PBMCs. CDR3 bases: TGTGCCAGCAGCTTAACAGGGGCAGGGGGCTATGGCTACACCTTC. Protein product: CASSLTGAGGYGYTF.